Sequencing of this T cell receptor beta chain was carried out in a study of cytomegalovirus exposure and HLA in healthy donors. Study details: HLA-typed donors contributed approximately 86 million unique TCRs, which were held in an early data release.

In its sample, this clone was seen a few times. PCR used 60 Vbeta primers and 13 Jbeta primers. Some clones are missing from TCRdb's copy, which holds only in-frame ones; the method was immunoSEQ multiplex PCR. Among around 130,000 clones listed, around 83% were seen once. V dropped 2 bases and J dropped 4 bases, with 15 bases sitting between them. The CDR3 spans 15 residues. From germline, CDR1 is GTSNPN and CDR2 SVGIG (reference sequence). Sequenced: PBMCs. This rearrangement joins TRBV30 to TRBJ1-5; D possibly corresponds to TRBD1 (6 bases). This receptor was taken from a woman under 40 in good health and CMV-seropositive. The CDR3 here is CAWSWGGAGNQPQHF. In DNA, the CDR3 is TGTGCCTGGAGTTGGGGGGGCGCCGGAAATCAGCCCCAGCATTTT.